The entry below gives a single TCR beta chain sequence along with its context. The antigen remains undetermined. The sample belongs to a study of cytomegalovirus exposure and HLA in healthy donors. Findings and caveats of the study: By HLA locus, TCR association rates varied in a later analysis, with DRB1 showing the most and HLA-C the fewest.

A multiplex PCR was run with 60 Vbeta primers and 13 Jbeta primers. Here immunoSEQ multiplex PCR was the method, and the copy in TCRdb shows in-frame clones only, minus some. The sample has 150,000 to 200,000 clones, over 75% seen once. After removal of 2 bases from V and 2 bases from J, the junction contained 7 bases not matched to a gene. The CDR3 sequence is 17 residues long. Germline values: CDR1 MGHRA, CDR2 YSYEKL. The gene calls are TRBV4-1 and TRBJ2-3; TRBD2 aligns across 10 bases. This TCR came from a man aged 50 to 59 in good health and CMV-seronegative. Input material: PBMCs. The CDR3 sequence: CASSQPLAGGITDTQYF. Here the CDR3 DNA reads TGCGCCAGCAGCCAACCTTTAGCGGGGGGCATCACAGATACGCAGTATTTT.